The clone carrying this TCR beta chain has only a few counts. V lost 5 bases, J lost 8 bases, and 10 bases stayed unmatched. The CDR3 is made up of 15 amino acids. Per germline, CDR1 SGHTA and CDR2 FQGTGA. This sample is drawn from a study of blood T cell repertoires in COVID-19. Overall study context: COVID-19 samples from acute and convalescent phases originated in the United States, Italy and Spain. The cDNA or gDNA used as material had been derived from T cells, B-cell-depleted T cells, or PBMCs.

Source study methods: It was from reference gene primer amplification that nucleated cell counts were estimated. Sequenced by immunoSEQ multiplex PCR; TCRdb stores in-frame clones only, minus some. The DNA gave D and trimming, while V, J and clone size come from that table. This sample has roughly 140,000 clones, with more than 80% found just once. The clonotype comes from a human donor in a cohort sampled during active COVID-19. The material sequenced was peripheral blood. The chain employs TRBV7-3 and TRBJ2-1; 9 bases match TRBD2. CDR3 DNA: TGTGCCAGCAGCCCGCGGGGGGGCTCTTTCGATGAGCAGTTCTTC. As protein: CASSPRGGSFDEQFF. The full variable domain, in which reference TRBV7-3 and TRBJ2-1 provide the parts outside the CDR3, is GAGVSQTPSNKVTEKGKYVELRCDPISGHTALYWYRQSLGQGPEFLIYFQGTGAADDSGLPNDRFFAVRPEGSVSTLKIQRTERGDSAVYLCASSPRGGSFDEQFFGPGTRLTVL.